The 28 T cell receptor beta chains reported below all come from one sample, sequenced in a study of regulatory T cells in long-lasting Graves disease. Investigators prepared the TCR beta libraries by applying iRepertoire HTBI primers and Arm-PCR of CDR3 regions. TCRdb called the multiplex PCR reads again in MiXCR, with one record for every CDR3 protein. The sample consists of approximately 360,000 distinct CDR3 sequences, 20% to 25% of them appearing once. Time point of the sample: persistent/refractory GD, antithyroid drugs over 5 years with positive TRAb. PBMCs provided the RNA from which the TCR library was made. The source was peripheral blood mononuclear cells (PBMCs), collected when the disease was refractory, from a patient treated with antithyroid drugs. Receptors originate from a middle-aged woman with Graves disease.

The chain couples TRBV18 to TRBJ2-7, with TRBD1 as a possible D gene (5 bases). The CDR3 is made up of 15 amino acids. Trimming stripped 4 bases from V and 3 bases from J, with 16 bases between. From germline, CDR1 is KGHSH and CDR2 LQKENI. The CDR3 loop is CASSHARVPVYEQYF. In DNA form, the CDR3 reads TGTGCCAGCTCACATGCCAGGGTCCCCGTCTACGAGCAGTACTTC. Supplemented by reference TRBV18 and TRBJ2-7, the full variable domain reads NAGVMQNPRHLVRRRGQEARLRCSPMKGHSHVYWYRQLPEEGLKFMVYLQKENIIDESGMPKERFSAEFPKEGPSILRIQQVVRGDSAAYFCASSHARVPVYEQYFGPGTRLTVT.

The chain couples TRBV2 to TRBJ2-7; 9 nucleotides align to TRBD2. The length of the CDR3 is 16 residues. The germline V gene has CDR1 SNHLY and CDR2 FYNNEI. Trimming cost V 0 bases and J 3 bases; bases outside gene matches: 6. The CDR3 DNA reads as TGTGCCAGCAGTGAAGCCCGAGTAGCGGGAGTCTACGAGCAGTACTTC. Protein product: CASSEARVAGVYEQYF.

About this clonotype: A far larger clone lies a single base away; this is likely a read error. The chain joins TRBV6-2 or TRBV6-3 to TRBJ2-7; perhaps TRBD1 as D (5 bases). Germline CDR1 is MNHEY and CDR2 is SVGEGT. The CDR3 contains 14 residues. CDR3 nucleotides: TGTGCCGGCAGTGTGAGACAGCGTACCTACGAGCAGTACTTC. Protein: CAGSVRQRTYEQYF.

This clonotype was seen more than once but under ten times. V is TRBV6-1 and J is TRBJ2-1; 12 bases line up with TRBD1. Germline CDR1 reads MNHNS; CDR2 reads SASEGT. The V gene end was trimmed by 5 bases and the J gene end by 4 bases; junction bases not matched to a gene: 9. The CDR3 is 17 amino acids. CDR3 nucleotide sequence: TGTGCCAGCAGTAAAGGGACAGGGGGCGTAAAATACAATGAGCAGTTCTTC. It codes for CASSKGTGGVKYNEQFF.

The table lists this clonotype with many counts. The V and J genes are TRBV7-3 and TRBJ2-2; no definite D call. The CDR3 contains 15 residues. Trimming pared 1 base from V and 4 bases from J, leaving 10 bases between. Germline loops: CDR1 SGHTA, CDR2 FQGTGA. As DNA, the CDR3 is TGTGCCAGCAGCTTAAAAGTACCGAGCACCGGGGAGCTGTTTTTT. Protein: CASSLKVPSTGELFF.

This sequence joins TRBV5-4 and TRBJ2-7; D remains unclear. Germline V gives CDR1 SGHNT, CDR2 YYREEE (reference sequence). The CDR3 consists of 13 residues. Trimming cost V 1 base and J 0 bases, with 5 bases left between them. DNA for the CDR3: TGTGCCAGCAGCTTGTTCAACTCCTACGAGCAGTACTTC. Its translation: CASSLFNSYEQYF.

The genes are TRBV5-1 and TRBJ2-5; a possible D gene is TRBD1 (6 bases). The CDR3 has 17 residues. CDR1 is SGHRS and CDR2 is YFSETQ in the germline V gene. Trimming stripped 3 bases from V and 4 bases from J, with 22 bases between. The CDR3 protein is CASSSSYISGDGETQYF. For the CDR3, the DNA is TGCGCCAGCAGCTCCTCCTATATATCAGGGGACGGAGAGACCCAGTACTTC.

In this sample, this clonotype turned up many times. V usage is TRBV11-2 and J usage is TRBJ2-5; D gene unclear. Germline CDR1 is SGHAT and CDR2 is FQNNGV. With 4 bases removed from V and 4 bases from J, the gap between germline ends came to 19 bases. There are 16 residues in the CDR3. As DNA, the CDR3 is TGTGCCAGCAGCTCCCGGGCCGAAAGCCCCTCAGAGACCCAGTACTTC. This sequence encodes CASSSRAESPSETQYF.

This CDR3 is CSASGRGQGVIKTQYF. The CDR3 bases are TGCAGTGCTTCTGGCAGGGGACAGGGGGTGATAAAGACCCAGTACTTC. The chain has TRBV20-1 and TRBJ2-5; TRBD1 agrees at 11 bases. Germline values: CDR1 DFQATT, CDR2 SNEGSKA (reference sequence). The CDR3 runs 16 residues. V lost 5 bases to trimming and J lost 6 bases; unmatched junction nucleotides: 14.

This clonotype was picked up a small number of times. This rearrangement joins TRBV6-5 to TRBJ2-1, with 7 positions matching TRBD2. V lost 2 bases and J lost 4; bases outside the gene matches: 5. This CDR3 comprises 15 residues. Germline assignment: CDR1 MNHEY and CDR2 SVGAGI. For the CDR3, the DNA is TGTGCCAGCAGTTACGGGCGGGAGCGTTACAATGAGCAGTTCTTC. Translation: CASSYGRERYNEQFF.

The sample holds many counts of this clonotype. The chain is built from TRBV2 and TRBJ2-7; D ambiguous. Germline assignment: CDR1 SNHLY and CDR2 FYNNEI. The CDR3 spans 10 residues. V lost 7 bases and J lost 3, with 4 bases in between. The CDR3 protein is CASTDYEQYF. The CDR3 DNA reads TGTGCCAGCACAGACTACGAGCAGTACTTC. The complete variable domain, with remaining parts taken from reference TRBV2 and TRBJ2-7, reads EPEVTQTPSHQVTQMGQEVILRCVPISNHLYFYWYRQILGQKVEFLVSFYNNEISEKSEIFDDQFSVERPDGSNFTLKIRSTKLEDSAMYFCASTDYEQYFGPGTRLTVT.

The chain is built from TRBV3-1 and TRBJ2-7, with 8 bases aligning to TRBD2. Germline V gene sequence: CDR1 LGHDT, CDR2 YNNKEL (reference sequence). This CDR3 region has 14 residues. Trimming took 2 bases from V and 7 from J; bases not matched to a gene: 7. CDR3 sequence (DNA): TGTGCCAGCAGCCAACGGGCGGGAGGTGGTGAGCAGTACTTC. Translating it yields CASSQRAGGGEQYF.

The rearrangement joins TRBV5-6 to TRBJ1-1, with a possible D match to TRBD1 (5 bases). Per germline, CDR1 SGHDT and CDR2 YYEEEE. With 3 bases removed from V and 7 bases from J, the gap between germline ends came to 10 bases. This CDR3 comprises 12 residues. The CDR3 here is CASSWAGGEAFF. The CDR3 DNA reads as TGTGCCAGCAGCTGGGCTGGGGGTGAAGCTTTCTTT.

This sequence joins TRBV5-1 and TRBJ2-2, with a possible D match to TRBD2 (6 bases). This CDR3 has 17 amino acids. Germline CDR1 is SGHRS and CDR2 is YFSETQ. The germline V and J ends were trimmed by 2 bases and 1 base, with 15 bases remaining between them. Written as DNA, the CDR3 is TGCGCCAGCAGCTTCCGGGAGAGGACCCAGAACACCGGGGAGCTGTTTTTT. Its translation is CASSFRERTQNTGELFF.

CDR3 sequence: CASSLGGSSDTQYF. The CDR3 DNA is TGTGCCAGCAGCTTGGGAGGGAGTTCCGATACGCAGTATTTT. The chain recombines TRBV7-3 with TRBJ2-3; 7 nucleotides match TRBD2. CDR3 length: 14 amino acids. Germline-derived CDR1 and CDR2 are SGHTA and FQGTGA. The V and J ends lost 3 bases and 6 bases, in that order; junction bases with no gene match: 6.

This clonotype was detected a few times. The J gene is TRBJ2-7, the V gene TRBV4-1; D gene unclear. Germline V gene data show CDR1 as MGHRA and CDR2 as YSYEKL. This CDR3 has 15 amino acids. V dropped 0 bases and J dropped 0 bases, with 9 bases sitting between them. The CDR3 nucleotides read TGCGCCAGCAGCCAAGATATACAGTCCTCCTACGAGCAGTACTTC. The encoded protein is CASSQDIQSSYEQYF.

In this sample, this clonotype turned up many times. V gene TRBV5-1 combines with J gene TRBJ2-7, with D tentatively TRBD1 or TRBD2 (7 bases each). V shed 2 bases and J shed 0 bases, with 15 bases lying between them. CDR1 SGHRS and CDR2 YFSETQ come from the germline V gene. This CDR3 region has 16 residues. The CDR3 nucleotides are TGCGCCAGCAGCTTCGGTACAGGGGAGGGCTCCTACGAGCAGTACTTC. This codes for CASSFGTGEGSYEQYF.

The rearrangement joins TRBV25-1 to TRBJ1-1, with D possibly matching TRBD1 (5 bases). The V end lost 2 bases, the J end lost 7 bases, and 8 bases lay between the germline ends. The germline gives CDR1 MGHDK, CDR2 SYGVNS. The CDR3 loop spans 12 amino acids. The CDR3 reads CASSEQGLEAFF. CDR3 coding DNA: TGTGCCAGCAGTGAACAGGGACTTGAAGCTTTCTTT. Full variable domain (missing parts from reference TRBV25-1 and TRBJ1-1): EADIYQTPRYLVIGTGKKITLECSQTMGHDKMYWYQQDPGMELHLIHYSYGVNSTEKGDLSSESTVSRIRTEHFPLTLESARPSHTSQYLCASSEQGLEAFFGQGTRLTVV.

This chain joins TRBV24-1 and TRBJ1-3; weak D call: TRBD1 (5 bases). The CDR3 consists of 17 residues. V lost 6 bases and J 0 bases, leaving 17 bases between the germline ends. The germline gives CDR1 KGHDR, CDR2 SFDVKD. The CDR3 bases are TGTGCCACCAGTCCAAGGGCAGGGTTAAGCTCTGGAAACACCATATATTTT. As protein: CATSPRAGLSSGNTIYF.

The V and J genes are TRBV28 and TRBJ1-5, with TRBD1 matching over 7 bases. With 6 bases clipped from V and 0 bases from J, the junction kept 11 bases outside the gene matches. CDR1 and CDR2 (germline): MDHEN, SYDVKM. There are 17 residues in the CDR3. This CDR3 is CASRTGTAPYSNQPQHF. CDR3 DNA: TGTGCCAGCAGGACCGGGACAGCCCCTTATAGCAATCAGCCCCAGCATTTT.

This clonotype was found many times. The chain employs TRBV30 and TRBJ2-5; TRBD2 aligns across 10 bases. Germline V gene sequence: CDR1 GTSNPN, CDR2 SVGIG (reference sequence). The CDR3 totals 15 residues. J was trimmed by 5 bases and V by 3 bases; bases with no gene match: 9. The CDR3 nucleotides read TGTGCCTGGAGCCTAGGGGGACTAGCGTACGAGACCCAGTACTTC. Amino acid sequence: CAWSLGGLAYETQYF.

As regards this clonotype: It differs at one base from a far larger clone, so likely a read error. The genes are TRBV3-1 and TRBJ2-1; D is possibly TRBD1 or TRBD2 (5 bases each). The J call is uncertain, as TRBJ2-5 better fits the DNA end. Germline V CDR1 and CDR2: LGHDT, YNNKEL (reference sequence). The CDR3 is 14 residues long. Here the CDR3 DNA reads TGTGCCAGCAGCCAATGGGGGAGACAAGAGGCCCAGTACTTC. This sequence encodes CASSQWGRQEAQYF.

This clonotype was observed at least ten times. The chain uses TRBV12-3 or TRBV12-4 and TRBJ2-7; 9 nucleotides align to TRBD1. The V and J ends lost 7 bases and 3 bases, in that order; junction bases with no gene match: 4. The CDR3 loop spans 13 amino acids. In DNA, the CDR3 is TGTGCCAGCATCCAGACAGGGGGCTACGAGCAGTACTTC. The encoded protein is CASIQTGGYEQYF.

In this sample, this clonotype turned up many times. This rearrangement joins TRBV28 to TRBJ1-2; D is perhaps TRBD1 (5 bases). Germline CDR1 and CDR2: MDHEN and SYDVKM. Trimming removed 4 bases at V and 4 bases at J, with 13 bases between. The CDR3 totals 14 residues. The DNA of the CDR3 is TGTGCCAGCAGTTCTGCTCCGGACACCTATGGCTACACCTTC. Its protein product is CASSSAPDTYGYTF.

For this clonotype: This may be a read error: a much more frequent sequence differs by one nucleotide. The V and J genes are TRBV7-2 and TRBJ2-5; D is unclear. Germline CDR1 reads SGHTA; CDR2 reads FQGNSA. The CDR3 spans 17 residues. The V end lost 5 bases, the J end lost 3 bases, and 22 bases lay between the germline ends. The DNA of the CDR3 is TGTGCCAGCAGCCGCACATCCTTGGGGTGGCAGAAAGAGACCCAGTACTTC. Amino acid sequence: CASSRTSLGWQKETQYF.

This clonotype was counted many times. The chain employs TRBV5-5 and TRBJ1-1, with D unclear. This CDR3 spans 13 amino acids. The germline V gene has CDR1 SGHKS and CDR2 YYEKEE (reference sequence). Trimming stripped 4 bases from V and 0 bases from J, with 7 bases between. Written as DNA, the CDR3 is TGTGCCAGCAGCATGGATGTGAACACTGAAGCTTTCTTT. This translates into CASSMDVNTEAFF.

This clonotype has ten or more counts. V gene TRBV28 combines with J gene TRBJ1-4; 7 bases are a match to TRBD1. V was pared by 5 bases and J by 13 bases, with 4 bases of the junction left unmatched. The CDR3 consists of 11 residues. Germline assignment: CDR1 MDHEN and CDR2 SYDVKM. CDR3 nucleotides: TGTGCCAGCAGTATGACAGGGATACTGTTTTTT. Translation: CASSMTGILFF.

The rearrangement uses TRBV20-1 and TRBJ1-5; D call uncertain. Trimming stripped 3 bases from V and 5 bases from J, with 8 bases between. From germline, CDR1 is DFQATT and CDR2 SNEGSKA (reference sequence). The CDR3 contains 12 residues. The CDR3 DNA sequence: TGCAGTGCTAGCACTACGGATCAGCCCCAGCATTTT. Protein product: CSASTTDQPQHF.